This paragraph reports one T cell receptor beta chain. Profiled with immunoSEQ multiplex PCR; TCRdb holds only in-frame clones, not every one. The sample includes roughly 350,000 clones, roughly 90% of them seen just once. These data are taken from a study of blood T cell repertoires in COVID-19. In germline, CDR1 is SGHDT, CDR2 YYEEEE. The CDR3 totals 15 residues. V was pared by 3 bases and J by 7 bases, with 7 bases of the junction left unmatched. The J gene is TRBJ1-6, the V gene TRBV5-6; 7 nucleotides align to TRBD1. The sequencing input was peripheral blood. This sequence was found in a woman between 65 and 79 years old with COVID-19, enrolled during active disease. CDR3 residues: CASSSRQGENSPLHF. CDR3 DNA: TGTGCCAGCAGCTCCAGACAGGGAGAGAATTCACCCCTCCACTTT.